Below, 8 T cell receptor beta chains from the same sample are listed, as sequenced in a study of T-cell memory formation after mild COVID-19. TCRdb itself ran the 5' RACE reads through MiXCR, one entry per CDR3 protein. The table lists about 45,000 distinct CDR3 sequences, 7.3% of them singletons. The source material was PBMCs or a T cell subset sorted from them (not recorded which). These TCRs come from a man between 18 and 35 years old who had mild COVID-19 (a few samples of this study predate the infection). Cell type and time point are not known.

This chain uses TRBV4-2 with TRBJ2-1; no clear D. Germline CDR1 is LGHNA and CDR2 is YNFKEQ. Trimming cost V 0 bases and J 6 bases, with 6 bases left between them. The CDR3 extends over 13 amino acids. This CDR3 reads CASSQERFNEQFF. In DNA form, the CDR3 reads TGTGCCAGCAGCCAAGAACGGTTCAATGAGCAGTTCTTC.

This clonotype was seen many times. The chain is built from TRBV7-2 and TRBJ1-1; tentatively, D is TRBD1 (6 bases). V was pared by 5 bases and J by 1 base, with 17 bases between. The CDR3 runs 16 residues. Germline assignment: CDR1 SGHTA and CDR2 FQGNSA. CDR3 amino acids: CASSPLRTAKNTEAFF. Here the CDR3 DNA reads TGTGCCAGCAGCCCCTTAAGGACAGCGAAGAACACTGAAGCTTTCTTT.

This clonotype was seen repeatedly, ten times or more. The chain combines TRBV4-1 with TRBJ2-2, with 7 positions matching TRBD2. Germline CDR1 MGHRA, CDR2 YSYEKL. CDR3 length equals 17 residues. The ends lost 4 bases at V and 2 bases at J; junction bases unmatched: 10. CDR3 in amino acids: CASSLYFRDYNTGELFF. The CDR3 nucleotides read TGCGCCAGCAGCCTTTATTTCCGGGACTACAACACCGGGGAGCTGTTTTTT.

In its sample, this clonotype was seen a few times. CDR3 nucleotides: TGTGCCAGCAGCCCACTACAGGGGGCGCGTACTGAAGCTTTCTTT. Protein sequence: CASSPLQGARTEAFF. The J gene is TRBJ1-1, the V gene TRBV12-3 or TRBV12-4, with 9 bases identical to TRBD1. This CDR3 comprises 15 residues. V lost 6 bases, J lost 5 bases, and 10 bases stayed unmatched.

This clonotype turned up a few times. The chain couples TRBV12-3 or TRBV12-4 to TRBJ1-1; 8 nucleotides line up with TRBD1. The CDR3 has 13 amino acids. V was pared by 6 bases and J by 4 bases, with 4 bases of the junction left unmatched. This CDR3 is CASRPTGATEAFF. CDR3 DNA sequence: TGTGCCAGCAGACCGACAGGGGCCACTGAAGCTTTCTTT.

This clonotype was recorded many times. The rearrangement links TRBV4-2 to TRBJ2-3, with 7 bases matching TRBD2. The CDR3 loop spans 14 amino acids. The V gene end was trimmed by 2 bases and the J gene end by 1 base; junction bases not matched to a gene: 0. Germline assignment: CDR1 LGHNA and CDR2 YNFKEQ. In nucleotides, the CDR3 is TGTGCCAGCAGCCAACGGGGGGGCACAGATACGCAGTATTTT. It yields the protein CASSQRGGTDTQYF.

The chain uses TRBV9 and TRBJ2-5, with D unclear. This CDR3 has 12 amino acids. Deletions cut 2 bases from V and 7 bases from J, with 9 bases between. Germline CDR1 and CDR2: SGDLS and YYNGEE. CDR3 in amino acids: CASSVFDGTQYF. The CDR3 region has the DNA TGTGCCAGCAGCGTCTTTGATGGGACCCAGTACTTC.

In this sample, this clonotype turned up many times. The chain is built from TRBV10-1 and TRBJ1-1; no reliable D call. Trimming stripped 4 bases from V and 1 base from J, with 7 bases between. Per germline, CDR1 WNHNN and CDR2 SYGVQD (reference sequence). This CDR3 spans 13 amino acids. The CDR3 is CASSAQTNTEAFF. The DNA of the CDR3 is TGCGCCAGCAGTGCACAGACGAACACTGAAGCTTTCTTT.